The next 3 T cell receptor beta chains were all read from a single sample in a study of Ad26.COV2.S vaccination and SARS-CoV-2 variants (dated by TCRdb to 2020 to 2023). The sample's time point, from its label and the paper: individuals recovered from natural SARS-CoV-2 infection. Library preparation employed the immunoSEQ multiplex PCR assay. TCRdb carries this immuneACCESS record with in-frame sequences only. Its versions omit some clonotypes, under half of them owing to an unresolved V gene in the studies checked, with the rest unexplained. This sample has roughly 150,000 clones in its table, and 86% of those were observed once. 5% of the sample is held by the ten biggest clonotypes. The sample consisted of peripheral blood, taken after recovery from COVID-19. Receptor source: a human donor who had recovered from COVID-19.

DNA of the CDR3: TGTGCCAGCAAGGTACGGGACAGGTCCACAGATACGCAGTATTTT. It specifies CASKVRDRSTDTQYF. The chain combines TRBV27 with TRBJ2-3; 8 nucleotides align to TRBD1. Germline V gene sequence: CDR1 MNHEY, CDR2 SMNVEV (reference sequence). CDR3 length equals 15 residues. V shed 7 bases, J shed 2 bases, and the junction held 8 bases outside the gene matches.

The chain uses TRBV10-3 and TRBJ2-1, with 7 bases aligning to TRBD1. This CDR3 comprises 14 residues. V was pared by 10 bases and J by 4 bases, with 10 bases of the junction left unmatched. The germline V gene encodes CDR1 ENHRY and CDR2 SYGVKD. The CDR3 nucleotides read TGTGCCACCCTAGACAGGGATAGTTACAATGAGCAGTTCTTC. Translation gives CATLDRDSYNEQFF.

This clone has just one count. This chain connects TRBV4-3 to TRBJ1-4; D is undetermined. The length of the CDR3 is 16 residues. Between the trimmed V and J ends, which lost 0 bases and 8 bases, there was a span of 16 bases. In germline, CDR1 is LGHNA, CDR2 YSLEER. CDR3 sequence: CASSQEEGVVREKLFF. CDR3 sequence (DNA): TGCGCCAGCAGCCAAGAGGAGGGTGTAGTTCGAGAAAAACTGTTTTTT.